This T cell receptor beta chain was observed in a study of beta chain features in type 1 diabetes. Across the whole study: Sorted cells from all samples, numbering over 85,000,000, were examined.

The CDR3 has 15 amino acids. Germline V lookup: CDR1 MDHEN, CDR2 SYDVKM. Between the trimmed V and J ends, which lost 7 bases and 3 bases, there was a span of 19 bases. To note about this clone: Antigen unknown.

Study-wide results and limits: Cells that show high TCR expression could be over-represented by cDNA sequencing. All four CD4+ subsets of Type 1 diabetes patients contained TCRB CDR3s that were moderately but significantly shorter. A greater similarity of naive, central memory and Treg TCRB repertoires was seen among patients than among healthy donors.

The sequenced template was cDNA made from the entire isolated RNA. The study sequenced naive, central memory and regulatory T cell samples to an average of about 3.8 million reads. Produced via immunoSEQ multiplex PCR; TCRdb's table is partial and in-frame only. The repertoire has around 170,000 clones, approximately 9.1% of them found once; the top ten carry roughly 0.72%. The clonotype was recovered from a young woman with type 1 diabetes. The chain uses TRBV28 and TRBJ2-7; tentatively, D is TRBD2 (5 bases). Sequenced: central memory CD4+ T cells from blood. CDR3 DNA sequence: TGTGCCAGCATTGGGCAGACTATTTTCAACTACGAGCAGTACTTC. Amino acids: CASIGQTIFNYEQYF.